This TCR beta chain was sequenced in a study of cytomegalovirus exposure and HLA in healthy donors (dated by TCRdb to about 2017). For the study in its entirety: In an earlier analysis of under 750 of the donors, 250 to 350 Gb of sequence data and just under 120 million unique TCR beta sequences from about 179 million T cells were reported. Roughly 300 gigabases of sequencing data and tens of millions of unique TCR sequences were included in an early release covering about 620 HLA-typed donors. Of the roughly 390 genotyped donors, 65% to 90% were placed in the genetic ancestry cluster associated with self-reported Caucasian donors. The study aimed to test whether cataloging public T cell receptors could reveal signatures of past pathogen exposure. Using immunosequencing, the study profiled T cell repertoires from 640 or so subjects and related those repertoires to cytomegalovirus serostatus. Along with the roughly 710-subject first cohort, a separate validation cohort of over a hundred different subjects was used. To predict cytomegalovirus infection status, the study brought together high-throughput TCR immunosequencing, statistical association of individual TCRs with disease status, and machine learning. To study patterns of TCR occurrence, a later analysis re-analyzed previously published TCR beta repertoires from hundreds of donors and added high-resolution HLA genotyping. In the later analysis, no new phenotypic data were used to find candidate immune exposures; instead, reliance was placed on TCR beta sequences and their occurrence across donors. To decide whether each TCR beta V gene segment behaved as functional or pseudogenic, an earlier analysis of some 600 of the donors relied on high-throughput TCR beta sequencing. Alongside the repertoire data, information on donor age, sex, ethnicity and CMV serostatus was compiled. A later genetic analysis used genome-wide SNP genotypes for about three fifths of the roughly 700 donors, treating that subset as a discovery cohort. All discovery cohort repertoires had been generated on a single sequencing platform. Class I and class II HLA loci were covered by the typing at four-digit resolution. Typing coverage varied by locus: 629-630 donors for A, B, C, DRB1 and DQB1; roughly 520 for DQA1; approximately 610 for DPA1; roughly 450 for DPB1. Because of strong linkage in the cohort, five DR-DQ haplotypes were treated as single units for association and clustering. On average, around 240,000 unique TCR beta nucleotide sequences were sequenced per donor among 398 genotyped donors of the cohort, with around 19% of those sequences being non-productive.

This clone was seen more than once but under ten times. There is no known antigen for this receptor. No base quality information exists; no much larger clone differs at one position. The full study reports these points: Most TCR sequences were seen in very few donors, while some public TCRs were found in many individuals. The study gave a list of under 200 TCR beta chains associated with cytomegalovirus. Roughly uniform sequencing depth across donors was assumed in presence/absence analyses, although this assumption may not hold. Because some donors lacked HLA typing at each locus, the association tests relied only on the typed subset. A later genetic analysis associated a missense DCLRE1C variant with V-gene and J-gene trimming of TCR beta chains, and an independent cohort replicated the association. A further reported finding was that TCR beta sequences accurately predicted the HLA-A and HLA-B alleles for most subjects in the first cohort. A later analysis reported that several top co-occurrence clusters appeared linked to parvovirus B19, influenza, CMV and Epstein-Barr virus. Because the 87-base-pair reads could not distinguish some IMGT-functional V segments, including TRBV6-2 and TRBV6-3, those segments were excluded. Broadly in line with IMGT annotations, most TCR beta V segments showed up in productive rearrangements about 87% or about 30% of the time in an earlier analysis of 450 to 750 of the donors. The cohort was sequenced for TCR beta chains only, and without alpha or paired-chain data the features that could be detected were limited. Because counts were too low, roughly 16 rarely observed V segments, including chromosome 9 orphons, were left out of the earlier analysis of about 500 of the donors. Most CMV-associated TCR beta chains appeared to be HLA-restricted in a later analysis, and the HLA associations seemed to be driven largely by CMV exposure. Linkage disequilibrium might explain the correlated functional status among segregating V segments, but an unknown experimental factor could not be excluded. A group of highly shared sequence variants was considered likely to be a technical artifact of the sequencing pipeline. In a later analysis, HLA-associated TCR beta chains showed more clonal expansion and lower generation probabilities than non-associated chains that were equally common. According to the authors, the approach could potentially be generalized to other disease states and immunological phenotypes. Strong co-occurrence of HLA alleles, especially DR and DQ, made assigning TCR associations to individual alleles difficult. At a false discovery rate of 0.05, a later analysis linked about 16,000 TCR beta sequences to specific HLA alleles. In a later analysis, TCR association rates were found to vary across HLA loci, with the most associated TCRs seen for DRB1 alleles and the fewest for HLA-C alleles. A later genetic analysis reported fewer N-insertions in productive TCRs among donors in an Asian-associated ancestry cluster than the roughly 700-donor mean. In both the original and validation cohorts, the classifier was reported to diagnose cytomegalovirus status with high specificity and sensitivity. In vitro tests confirmed that three of the cytomegalovirus-associated TCR beta chains recognize cytomegalovirus antigens. For the cohort, immune exposure information was limited to CMV serostatus.

The cohort consisted of hundreds of healthy bone marrow donors. Cohort members were all nominally healthy when sampled, although unrecorded immune exposures were likely present. The donor tested CMV seropositive, placing the donor among the 289 seropositive members of the cohort. Every donor gave a peripheral blood sample, and the peripheral blood mononuclear cells from that sample were used for TCR beta sequencing. The Qiagen DNeasy Blood Extraction Kit was used to extract genomic DNA from the blood cell samples. The protocol used for the library was the immunoSEQ multiplex PCR assay. For the multiplex PCR, a mixture combining 60 forward primers for TCR Vbeta segments and 13 reverse primers for TCR Jbeta segments was used. A multiplex PCR assay on genomic DNA amplified the CDR3 region of rearranged TCR beta genes. Amplified TCR beta libraries were sequenced as 87-base-pair reads on the Illumina HiSeq System. The original methods were these. A later analysis tallied 75 million to 95 million unique TCR beta chains across the 700 or so repertoires, and approximately 9.9 million of those chains were shared by two or more donors. Raw reads were error-corrected and collapsed into unique sequences by a nearest-neighbor algorithm in which closely related sequences were merged to remove PCR and sequencing errors. To assign V, D and J gene segments, CDR3 sequences were aligned to IMGT reference sequences. For a sequence to be retained, at least a six-nucleotide match to both a V gene segment and a J gene segment was required. Rearrangements were called productive when the CDR3 lacked stop codons and stayed in frame with V and J; all others were non-productive. CDR3 was defined according to IMGT convention as the region running from the second conserved V-encoded cysteine to the conserved J-encoded phenylalanine. The earlier analysis of 450 to 750 of the donors excluded any sequence lacking an unambiguous match to a single V gene segment. In an earlier analysis of 587 of the donors, V segments were called functional above 56.7% productive rearrangements and were called segregating when the between-donor standard deviation exceeded 5%. To diagnose cytomegalovirus status from the catalog of TCR beta chain sequences, a statistical classification framework was built. A later analysis assigned V and J genes by comparing TCR nucleotide sequences with IMGT/GENE-DB human TR gene sequences. A later analysis assigned CDR3 sequences and most-parsimonious VDJ recombination scenarios with the TCRdist pipeline. In a later analysis, each TCR beta chain was defined by its CDR3 amino acid sequence together with its V-gene family, and reads without a unique V-gene family were excluded. As a way to deal with suspected cross-contamination and a sequencing artifact, a later analysis dropped more than 500 nucleotide sequences that were highly shared and had low generation probability. In a later analysis, a clonal expansion index was calculated for each public chain from normalized within-repertoire ranks of inferred template counts. In a later analysis, generation probabilities were computed with a VDJ recombination model fitted to out-of-frame rearrangements, and the resulting probabilities were checked against IGoR. Hypergeometric tests were used in a later analysis to score TCR-TCR, TCR-HLA and TCR-CMV co-occurrence, with a repertoire-size bias correction applied to the TCR pairs. To estimate false discovery rates, a later analysis permuted the HLA or CMV assignments 20 times. In a later analysis, co-occurring TCRs were grouped using DBSCAN, with TCRdist sequence similarity added in when clustering inside HLA-allele-positive subsets. For co-occurrence clustering, repertoires with fewer than 30,000 or more than 120,000 public chains were excluded, along with five or six repertoires with anomalous nucleotide sharing. TCRdb limited this immuneACCESS table to in-frame rearrangements with V and J called. A share of clones is missing; checked studies link under half to unresolved V genes, and the rest is unexplained. The DNA gave D and trimming, while V, J and clone size come from that table. The sample has 90,000 or so clones on record, just under 80% of them singletons. The ten largest clonotypes hold 4% to 5.5% of the sample.

CDR1 SEHNR and CDR2 FQNEAQ were looked up in the germline V gene (reference sequence). The CDR3, from cysteine to phenylalanine, totals 14 residues. The read is trimmed to its CDR3 DNA, 42 bases read in frame from base 1. Trimming at the junction amounts to 6 bases on V and 8 bases on J, and the germline ends lie 14 bases apart. This clonotype originated in a male donor in good health and CMV-seropositive. Material: PBMCs. The rearranged segments are TRBV7-9 and TRBJ1-6; the D gene identity is not certain. At the DNA level, the sequence is TGTGCCAGCAGGGTCGACGGCGGCTATTCACCCCTCCACTTT. The encoded protein is CASRVDGGYSPLHF.